This TCR beta chain was sequenced in a study of shared T cell receptors in the human thymus. V gave up 4 bases and J gave up 4 bases, with 13 bases separating them. Looked up from germline, CDR1 is MDHEN and CDR2 is SYDVKM. This CDR3 spans 14 amino acids. Method: immunoSEQ multiplex PCR; TCRdb's copy keeps in-frame clones and lacks some. The data contain roughly 660,000 clones, around 89% of them seen just once; the ten biggest clones take up 0.0085% to 0.012%. This same sample was also taken into another study, of human thymus T cells. That paper notes: Thymic tissue was derived from resections collected during corrective heart surgery. There appeared to be biased usage of V and J genes in thymic and blood repertoires. The related literature has documented a marked overlap of thymic repertoires among unrelated individuals.

The chain links TRBV28 to TRBJ2-5, with D perhaps TRBD1 (7 bases). This TCR was recovered from a boy under two years old with a congenital heart defect. The specimen sequenced was thymocytes. The CDR3 region has the DNA TGTGCCAGCAGTTCAAGACAGGGAGGAGAGACCCAGTACTTC. Protein product: CASSSRQGGETQYF.